Detailed here is one T cell receptor beta chain. What it binds is not known. The V segment lost 4 bases and the J segment 3 bases; nucleotides outside the gene matches: 5. Germline V gene sequence: CDR1 SGHNT, CDR2 YYREEE (reference sequence). CDR3 size: 14 residues. The record originates from a study of cytomegalovirus exposure and HLA in healthy donors. Study summary: A later analysis reported the same platform for the 100 to 150 validation repertoires and the approximately 700 first-cohort repertoires.

Profiled with immunoSEQ multiplex PCR; TCRdb holds only in-frame clones, not every one. Of about 200,000 clones in the sample, more than 65% were seen once. Broader study findings: In vitro assays verified that a few CMV-associated chains recognized CMV antigens specifically.

The gene calls are TRBV5-4 and TRBJ2-3, with 7 bases aligning to TRBD1. Sequencing was done on a sample of PBMCs. The clonotype comes from a woman in her thirties in good health and CMV-seropositive. CDR3 sequence: CASSRGQFTDTQYF. DNA of the CDR3: TGTGCCAGCAGCCGGGGACAGTTTACAGATACGCAGTATTTT.